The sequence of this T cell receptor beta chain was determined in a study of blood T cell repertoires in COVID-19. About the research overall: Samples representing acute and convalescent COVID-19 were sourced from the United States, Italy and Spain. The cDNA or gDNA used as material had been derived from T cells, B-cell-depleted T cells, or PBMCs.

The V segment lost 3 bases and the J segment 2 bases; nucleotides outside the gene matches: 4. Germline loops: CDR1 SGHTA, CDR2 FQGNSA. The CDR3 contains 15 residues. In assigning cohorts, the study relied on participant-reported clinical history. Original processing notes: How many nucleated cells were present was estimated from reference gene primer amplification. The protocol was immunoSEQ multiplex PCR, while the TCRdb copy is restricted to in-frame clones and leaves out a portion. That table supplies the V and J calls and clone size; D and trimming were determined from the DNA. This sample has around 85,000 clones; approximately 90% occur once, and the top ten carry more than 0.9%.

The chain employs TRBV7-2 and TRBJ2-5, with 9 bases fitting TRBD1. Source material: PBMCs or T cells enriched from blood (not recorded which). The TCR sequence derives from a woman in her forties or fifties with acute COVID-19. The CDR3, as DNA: TGTGCCAGCAGCTTGGACAGGGGAGGACAAGAGACCCAGTACTTC. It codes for CASSLDRGGQETQYF.